Below are 24 T cell receptor beta chains sequenced from a single sample in a study of cytomegalovirus exposure and HLA in healthy donors. The PCR contained 60 Vbeta and 13 Jbeta primers. Only in-frame clones appear in the TCRdb table, and some are missing; sequencing was by immunoSEQ multiplex PCR. The sample has approximately 92,000 clones; 60% to 85% are singletons. The sequencing input was PBMCs. The receptor source for this set is a man aged 50 to 60 in good health and CMV-seropositive.

The CDR3 nucleotides read TGCGCCAGCAGCCAAGATGATGGGGGGAATACGCAGTATTTT. Translating it yields CASSQDDGGNTQYF. V and J are TRBV4-1 and TRBJ2-3, with D perhaps matching TRBD2 (6 bases). V lost 0 bases and J lost 7, with 11 bases in between. The CDR3 sequence is 14 residues long. Germline values: CDR1 MGHRA, CDR2 YSYEKL.

The genes are TRBV4-3 and TRBJ1-6; tentatively, D is TRBD1 (6 bases). CDR3 length: 15 residues. Between the trimmed V and J ends, which lost 1 base and 5 bases, there was a span of 9 bases. Germline lookup yields CDR1 LGHNA and CDR2 YSLEER. The CDR3 DNA is TGCGCCAGCAGCCAAGTCCAGGGGAATAATTCACCCCTCCACTTT. Its protein is CASSQVQGNNSPLHF.

As to this clone: The identical CDR3 is also encoded by other nucleotide sequences in the sample. V gene TRBV10-3 combines with J gene TRBJ1-1; no clear D gene. This CDR3 comprises 11 residues. V was cut by 4 bases and J by 8 bases, with 8 bases left in between. Germline-derived CDR1 and CDR2 are ENHRY and SYGVKD. CDR3 loop: CAISGGTEAFF. For the CDR3, the DNA is TGTGCCATCAGTGGAGGCACCGAAGCTTTCTTT.

The chain is built from TRBV18 and TRBJ2-7, with TRBD1 identical over 8 bases. The V segment lost 3 bases and the J segment 4 bases; nucleotides outside the gene matches: 8. The germline V gene has CDR1 KGHSH and CDR2 LQKENI. CDR3 length: 15 amino acids. The CDR3 spells CASSPMGTGHYEQYF. CDR3 bases: TGTGCCAGCTCACCTATGGGGACAGGACATTACGAGCAGTACTTC.

V gene TRBV5-6 combines with J gene TRBJ1-1; 7 positions match TRBD1. The germline V gene encodes CDR1 SGHDT and CDR2 YYEEEE. V was pared by 3 bases and J by 1 base, with 6 bases of the junction left unmatched. The CDR3 sequence is 15 residues long. The CDR3 nucleotides are TGTGCCAGCAGCTACTCGGACAGGACGAACACTGAAGCTTTCTTT. Protein: CASSYSDRTNTEAFF.

The gene calls are TRBV5-6 and TRBJ2-1, with 8 bases lining up with TRBD1. Germline V gene data show CDR1 as SGHDT and CDR2 as YYEEEE. Trimming removed 0 bases from V and 6 bases from J; junction bases left unmatched: 5. There are 15 residues in the CDR3. The DNA for the CDR3 is TGTGCCAGCAGCTTGGAATGGACAGGGATCAATGAGCAGTTCTTC. Encoded protein: CASSLEWTGINEQFF. Based on the CDR3 plus reference TRBV5-6 and TRBJ2-1, the full variable domain is DAGVTQSPTHLIKTRGQQVTLRCSPKSGHDTVSWYQQALGQGPQFIFQYYEEEERQRGNFPDRFSGHQFPNYSSELNVNALLLGDSALYLCASSLEWTGINEQFFGPGTRLTVL.

This chain joins TRBV27 and TRBJ1-5; unclear D gene. This CDR3 spans 12 amino acids. V was pared by 5 bases and J by 6 bases, with 8 bases between. The germline V gene encodes CDR1 MNHEY and CDR2 SMNVEV (reference sequence). CDR3 region: CASSTGSQPQHF. The CDR3 region has the DNA TGTGCCAGCAGTACTGGGAGTCAGCCCCAGCATTTT.

The chain uses TRBV9 and TRBJ1-6; 8 bases agree with TRBD1. Germline assignment: CDR1 SGDLS and CDR2 YYNGEE. The CDR3 is made up of 13 amino acids. V lost 7 bases, J lost 7 bases, and 4 bases stayed unmatched. CDR3 nucleotide sequence: TGTGCCAGCGGGACAGGCGAGAATTCACCCCTCCACTTT. Its translation is CASGTGENSPLHF.

V and J are TRBV6-4 and TRBJ1-1, with D perhaps matching TRBD1 (6 bases). CDR3 length: 13 residues. The germline V gene has CDR1 MRHNA and CDR2 SNTAGT. V was trimmed by 6 bases and J by 0 bases, leaving 8 bases between them. CDR3 loop: CASSRTVNTEAFF. Written as DNA, the CDR3 is TGTGCCAGCAGCAGGACAGTGAACACTGAAGCTTTCTTT.

The CDR3: CASSLSATNNEQFF. DNA for the CDR3: TGCGCCAGCAGCTTGTCGGCGACAAACAATGAGCAGTTCTTC. This rearrangement joins TRBV5-1 to TRBJ2-1; D remains ambiguous. Germline assignment: CDR1 SGHRS and CDR2 YFSETQ. The CDR3 extends over 14 amino acids. V lost 1 base to trimming and J lost 5 bases, with 10 bases between them.

The chain combines TRBV30 with TRBJ2-3; 15 bases line up with TRBD2. There are 16 residues in the CDR3. Germline assignment: CDR1 GTSNPN and CDR2 SVGIG (reference sequence). V lost 2 bases, J lost 6 bases, and 6 bases stayed unmatched. CDR3 DNA: TGTGCCTGGAGTCCGGGACTAGCGGGGGGTTCGGATACGCAGTATTTT. It codes for CAWSPGLAGGSDTQYF.

V usage is TRBV9 and J usage is TRBJ1-6; TRBD1 matches at 7 bases. Per the germline V gene, CDR1 is SGDLS and CDR2 is YYNGEE. The CDR3 has 14 residues. Losses at the gene ends were 3 bases for V and 5 bases for J; bases not matched to a gene: 2. The CDR3 sequence is CASSGQGHNSPLHF. CDR3 nucleotides: TGTGCCAGCAGCGGACAGGGCCATAATTCACCCCTCCACTTT.

This clone occurred a few times. The V gene is TRBV6-4, the J gene TRBJ2-1, with 10 bases lining up with TRBD2. With 5 bases clipped from V and 7 bases from J, the junction kept 8 bases outside the gene matches. The CDR3 totals 15 residues. The germline V gene encodes CDR1 MRHNA and CDR2 SNTAGT. The DNA of the CDR3 is TGTGCCAGCAGTTCGCAGCGGGGGGGCCGGAATGAGCAGTTCTTC. It translates to CASSSQRGGRNEQFF.

The chain uses TRBV9 and TRBJ2-3, with D hard to call. Trimming took 5 bases from V and 2 from J, leaving 15 bases between them. Looked up from germline, CDR1 is SGDLS and CDR2 is YYNGEE. The CDR3 totals 15 residues. The CDR3: CASRSTGEFTDTQYF. CDR3 nucleotides: TGTGCCAGCAGGTCGACGGGTGAATTCACAGATACGCAGTATTTT.

This sequence joins TRBV6-5 and TRBJ1-6; TRBD1 matches 8 bases. The germline V gene has CDR1 MNHEY and CDR2 SVGAGI. V gave up 7 bases and J gave up 7 bases; unmatched junction bases: 6. CDR3 length: 14 amino acids. In nucleotides, the CDR3 is TGTGCCAGCAAGACGACAGGGGCCAATTCACCCCTCCACTTT. This gives the protein CASKTTGANSPLHF.

The chain joins TRBV7-2 to TRBJ2-1; 9 nucleotides align to TRBD2. Germline CDR1 is SGHTA and CDR2 is FQGNSA. V lost 1 base and J lost 2; bases outside the gene matches: 3. The length of the CDR3 is 16 residues. CDR3 amino acids: CASSLGAGGAYNEQFF. In DNA, the CDR3 is TGTGCCAGCAGCTTAGGCGCGGGGGGGGCCTACAATGAGCAGTTCTTC. Supplemented by reference TRBV7-2 and TRBJ2-1, the full variable domain reads GAGVSQSPSNKVTEKGKDVELRCDPISGHTALYWYRQSLGQGLEFLIYFQGNSAPDKSGLPSDRFSAERTGGSVSTLTIQRTQQEDSAVYLCASSLGAGGAYNEQFFGPGTRLTVL.

The chain combines TRBV6-7 with TRBJ2-7, with TRBD1 identical over 8 bases. TRBV6-7 qualifies as an ORF whose function is uncertain. V lost 4 bases, J lost 4 bases, and 6 bases stayed unmatched. The CDR3 consists of 14 residues. CDR3 region: CASSSGQGAYEQYF. Written as DNA, the CDR3 is TGTGCCAGCAGTTCGGGGCAGGGGGCTTACGAGCAGTACTTC.

The chain employs TRBV5-1 and TRBJ2-5; D perhaps matches TRBD2 (6 bases). This CDR3 is 17 amino acids long. V shed 3 bases and J shed 3 bases, with 21 bases lying between them. CDR1 and CDR2 (germline): SGHRS, YFSETQ. Written as DNA, the CDR3 is TGCGCCAGCAGCTCGGCATATTCGGGACTCCCCAAAGAGACCCAGTACTTC. It is translated as CASSSAYSGLPKETQYF.

The chain combines TRBV4-2 with TRBJ2-5, with D possibly being TRBD1 (5 bases). In germline, CDR1 is LGHNA, CDR2 YNFKEQ. V gave up 1 base and J gave up 3 bases, with 9 bases separating them. This CDR3 region has 14 residues. The CDR3 DNA is TGTGCCAGCAGCCAAGGGCAGGGAAAAGAGACCCAGTACTTC. It yields the protein CASSQGQGKETQYF.

The chain uses TRBV19 and TRBJ2-2; 10 bases agree with TRBD2. The junction had 7 bases not matched to a gene; V was cut back by 6 bases and J by 3 bases. Germline V gives CDR1 LNHDA, CDR2 SQIVND (reference sequence). This CDR3 contains 16 residues. The CDR3 nucleotides read TGTGCCAGTAGCTCAAGCGGGGGGGCTGACACCGGGGAGCTGTTTTTT. Amino acids: CASSSSGGADTGELFF.

V gene TRBV6-1 combines with J gene TRBJ1-3, with D unclear. This CDR3 region has 15 residues. The germline V gene has CDR1 MNHNS and CDR2 SASEGT. Trimming took off 4 bases at V and 0 bases at J, with 10 bases between the two ends. CDR3: CASSAQARSGNTIYF. CDR3 sequence (DNA): TGTGCCAGCAGTGCTCAGGCCCGCTCTGGAAACACCATATATTTT.

The sample holds a few counts of this clone. The J gene is TRBJ2-2, the V gene TRBV25-1; D not certain. CDR1 and CDR2 (germline): MGHDK, SYGVNS. This CDR3 region has 15 residues. The ends were cut back, 2 bases at V and 3 bases at J, with 10 bases in the middle. The CDR3 region is CASSEGQIYTGELFF. CDR3 in DNA: TGTGCCAGCAGTGAAGGCCAAATTTACACCGGGGAGCTGTTTTTT.

This sequence joins TRBV27 and TRBJ2-7; no reliable D call. The CDR3 is 14 residues long. Germline CDR1 is MNHEY and CDR2 is SMNVEV (reference sequence). The V gene lost 0 bases and the J gene lost 2 bases, with 8 bases spanning the gap. The CDR3 reads CASSLSTETYEQYF. The CDR3 DNA follows: TGTGCCAGCAGTTTATCAACAGAAACCTACGAGCAGTACTTC.

This chain uses TRBV19 with TRBJ2-1; 14 bases map to TRBD2. Germline CDR1 and CDR2: LNHDA and SQIVND (reference sequence). Losses at the gene ends were 5 bases for V and 5 bases for J; bases not matched to a gene: 8. CDR3 length: 17 amino acids. The CDR3 protein is CASSPGLAGVLDNEQFF. The CDR3 DNA sequence: TGTGCCAGTAGTCCGGGACTAGCGGGGGTATTAGACAATGAGCAGTTCTTC.